These T cell receptor beta chains were read from a single sample in a study of spatial heterogeneity in lung cancer. TCRdb re-analysed the 5' RACE reads in MiXCR, keeping a single row per CDR3 protein. The table includes under 150,000 distinct CDR3 sequences, 10% to 14% detected once. Sequencing was performed on PBMCs, taken at follow-up. Receptors were obtained from a female donor with early-stage non-small cell lung cancer. The CDR3 runs from the conserved cysteine through the conserved F or W. D genes are given only for firm matches. Expanded clones get a size class; other rows say once, few or many, or leave the size out.

clone_size: .
d_call: TRBD2
v_call: TRBV15
j_call: TRBJ2-7
cdr3_aa: CATSRGRLAGVYEQYF
cdr3_nt: TGTGCCACCAGCAGAGGTAGACTAGCGGGTGTCTACGAGCAGTACTTC

clone_size: many
d_call: .
v_call: TRBV7-8
j_call: TRBJ2-5
cdr3_aa: CASSSRGLRETQYF
cdr3_nt: TGTGCCAGCAGCAGCAGGGGACTCCGAGAGACCCAGTACTTC

clone_size: many
d_call: TRBD1
v_call: TRBV6-2/TRBV6-3
j_call: TRBJ2-1
cdr3_aa: CASSYDPGQWQINEQFF
cdr3_nt: TGTGCCAGCAGTTACGACCCGGGACAGTGGCAAATCAATGAGCAGTTCTTC

clone_size: few
d_call: .
v_call: TRBV10-3
j_call: TRBJ2-3
cdr3_aa: CAISESQGGKDTQYF
cdr3_nt: TGTGCCATCAGTGAGTCGCAGGGAGGCAAAGATACGCAGTATTTT

clone_size: many
d_call: .
v_call: TRBV3-1
j_call: TRBJ2-3
cdr3_aa: CASSPRYRREADTQYF
cdr3_nt: TGTGCCAGCAGCCCAAGATACAGAAGAGAGGCAGATACGCAGTATTTT

clone_size: many
d_call: .
v_call: TRBV24-1
j_call: TRBJ2-2
cdr3_aa: CATSDFLAELNTGELFF
cdr3_nt: TGTGCCACCAGTGATTTTTTAGCGGAGCTGAACACCGGGGAGCTGTTTTTT

clone_size: few
d_call: .
v_call: TRBV6-5
j_call: TRBJ2-1
cdr3_aa: CASKRGLAYNEQFF
cdr3_nt: TGTGCCAGCAAACGGGGGCTAGCCTACAATGAGCAGTTCTTC

clone_size: many
d_call: TRBD2
v_call: TRBV5-4
j_call: TRBJ2-1
cdr3_aa: CASSVKLAGGSYNEQFF
cdr3_nt: TGTGCCAGCAGCGTAAAACTAGCGGGGGGATCCTACAATGAGCAGTTCTTC

clone_size: .
d_call: .
v_call: TRBV11-2
j_call: TRBJ2-1
cdr3_aa: CASSIELKERNEQFF
cdr3_nt: TGTGCCAGCAGCATTGAGCTAAAGGAGCGCAATGAGCAGTTCTTC

clone_size: many
d_call: .
v_call: TRBV5-1
j_call: TRBJ1-2
cdr3_aa: CASSLLGGANYGYTF
cdr3_nt: TGCGCCAGCAGCTTGCTGGGGGGAGCTAACTATGGCTACACCTTC

clone_size: .
d_call: .
v_call: TRBV12-3/TRBV12-4
j_call: TRBJ2-3
cdr3_aa: CASSYSGDRTDTQYF
cdr3_nt: TGTGCCAGCAGCTATAGCGGAGATCGCACAGATACGCAGTATTTT

clone_size: few
d_call: TRBD1
v_call: TRBV7-8
j_call: TRBJ2-1
cdr3_aa: CASSLERTGYVSNEQFF
cdr3_nt: TGTGCCAGCAGCTTAGAAAGGACAGGGTACGTCTCAAATGAGCAGTTCTTC

clone_size: few
d_call: .
v_call: TRBV28
j_call: TRBJ2-7
cdr3_aa: CASSYSLAYEQYF
cdr3_nt: TGTGCCAGCAGTTACAGTCTAGCCTACGAGCAGTACTTC

clone_size: few
d_call: .
v_call: TRBV6-2/TRBV6-3
j_call: TRBJ1-2
cdr3_aa: CASSYSSYGYTF
cdr3_nt: TGTGCCAGCAGTTACTCCAGCTATGGCTACACCTTC

clone_size: few
d_call: .
v_call: TRBV2
j_call: TRBJ1-1
cdr3_aa: CASSSLDGTEAFF
cdr3_nt: TGTGCCAGCAGTTCACTCGACGGTACTGAAGCTTTCTTT

clone_size: few
d_call: TRBD2
v_call: TRBV30
j_call: TRBJ2-1
cdr3_aa: CAWSVLAGGPVEQFF
cdr3_nt: TGTGCCTGGAGTGTCTTGGCGGGAGGGCCCGTGGAGCAGTTCTTC

clone_size: few
d_call: TRBD2
v_call: TRBV20-1
j_call: TRBJ2-5
cdr3_aa: CSAGRASGQETQYF
cdr3_nt: TGCAGTGCTGGCCGAGCTAGCGGGCAAGAGACCCAGTACTTC

clone_size: many
d_call: .
v_call: TRBV7-9
j_call: TRBJ2-3
cdr3_aa: CASAWTASGDTQYF
cdr3_nt: TGTGCCAGCGCATGGACGGCCTCAGGAGATACGCAGTATTTT